Below, 9 T cell receptor beta chains from the same sample are listed, as sequenced in a study of blood T cell repertoires in COVID-19. Produced via immunoSEQ multiplex PCR; TCRdb's table is partial and in-frame only. This sample has nearly 200,000 clones, with nearly 90% found just once. Sequenced input: peripheral blood. The receptor set was obtained from a woman between 35 and 50 years old who had recovered from COVID-19.

The CDR3 sequence is CASSPDPSGRRHEQYF. The CDR3 DNA is TGTGCCAGCAGCCCCGACCCTAGCGGGAGACGGCACGAGCAGTACTTC. The chain links TRBV3-1 (or the pseudogene TRBV3-2) to TRBJ2-7; TRBD2 agrees at 10 bases. Germline lookup yields CDR1 LGHDT and CDR2 YNNKEL (reference sequence). The CDR3 runs to 16 residues. Trimming cost V 4 bases and J 5 bases; bases outside gene matches: 11.

The chain has TRBV7-2 and TRBJ1-4; tentatively, D is TRBD1 (6 bases). CDR1 is SGHTA, CDR2 FQGNSA, per germline. CDR3 size: 15 residues. V lost 5 bases to trimming and J lost 6 bases, with 16 bases between them. The CDR3 bases are TGTGCCAGCAGCGAAGGGGGGGCTAATGATGAAAAACTGTTTTTT. Protein product: CASSEGGANDEKLFF. Complete variable domain (other parts from reference TRBV7-2 and TRBJ1-4): GAGVSQSPSNKVTEKGKDVELRCDPISGHTALYWYRQSLGQGLEFLIYFQGNSAPDKSGLPSDRFSAERTGGSVSTLTIQRTQQEDSAVYLCASSEGGANDEKLFFGSGTQLSVL.

The V gene is TRBV6-2 or TRBV6-3, the J gene TRBJ1-5; TRBD1 might be the D (5 bases). Per the germline V gene, CDR1 is MNHEY and CDR2 is SVGEGT. V shed 0 bases and J shed 4 bases, with 7 bases lying between them. The CDR3 runs to 14 residues. The DNA of the CDR3 is TGTGCCAGCAGTTACTCGACAGTAAATCAGCCCCAGCATTTT. Its translation: CASSYSTVNQPQHF.

This clone occurred once. The chain recombines TRBV27 with TRBJ1-2; D unclear. The CDR3 extends over 14 amino acids. Germline V gene sequence: CDR1 MNHEY, CDR2 SMNVEV (reference sequence). Trimming removed 3 bases at V and 1 base at J, with 9 bases between. Here the CDR3 DNA reads TGTGCCAGCAGTTTCAACGGTGATAACTATGGCTACACCTTC. It encodes CASSFNGDNYGYTF.

J is TRBJ2-3 and V is TRBV19, with 10 bases aligning to TRBD2. With V trimmed by 6 bases and J by 3 bases, 9 bases remained unmatched. The germline gives CDR1 LNHDA, CDR2 SQIVND (reference sequence). The CDR3 spans 16 residues. The CDR3 DNA reads TGTGCCAGTAGCGCGCTAGCGGGAGCGGGAACAGATACGCAGTATTTT. Translating it yields CASSALAGAGTDTQYF.

The chain has TRBV9 and TRBJ2-5; a possible D gene is TRBD2 (6 bases). Germline lookup yields CDR1 SGDLS and CDR2 YYNGEE. The CDR3 length is 19 residues. Trimming shortened V by 0 bases and J by 4 bases, and 25 bases separated the two germline ends. CDR3 residues: CASSVGGRLLAPVRETQYF. CDR3 nucleotides: TGTGCCAGCAGCGTAGGCGGCCGCCTCCTAGCGCCCGTAAGAGAGACCCAGTACTTC.

The J gene is TRBJ2-3, the V gene TRBV4-1; D is unresolved. From germline, CDR1 is MGHRA and CDR2 YSYEKL. CDR3 length equals 14 residues. V was shortened by 0 bases and J by 6 bases, with 10 bases between the two germline ends. Here the CDR3 reads CASSQDIWADTQYF. The DNA for the CDR3 is TGCGCCAGCAGCCAAGATATTTGGGCCGATACGCAGTATTTT.

The chain combines TRBV6-4 with TRBJ2-3; D not certain. V shed 6 bases and J shed 7 bases, with 23 bases lying between them. The CDR3 loop spans 16 amino acids. Germline lookup yields CDR1 MRHNA and CDR2 SNTAGT. In DNA form, the CDR3 reads TGTGCCAGCAGCCCCAGAGCAGCCGCCGGAGTTAATACGCAGTATTTT. Protein sequence: CASSPRAAAGVNTQYF.

J is TRBJ1-4 and V is TRBV7-2; 7 positions match TRBD1. Trimming removed 4 bases from V and 5 bases from J; junction bases left unmatched: 7. Germline lookup yields CDR1 SGHTA and CDR2 FQGNSA. There are 15 residues in the CDR3. CDR3 protein: CASSWVGTENEKLFF. The CDR3 bases are TGTGCCAGCAGCTGGGTAGGGACAGAGAATGAAAAACTGTTTTTT.